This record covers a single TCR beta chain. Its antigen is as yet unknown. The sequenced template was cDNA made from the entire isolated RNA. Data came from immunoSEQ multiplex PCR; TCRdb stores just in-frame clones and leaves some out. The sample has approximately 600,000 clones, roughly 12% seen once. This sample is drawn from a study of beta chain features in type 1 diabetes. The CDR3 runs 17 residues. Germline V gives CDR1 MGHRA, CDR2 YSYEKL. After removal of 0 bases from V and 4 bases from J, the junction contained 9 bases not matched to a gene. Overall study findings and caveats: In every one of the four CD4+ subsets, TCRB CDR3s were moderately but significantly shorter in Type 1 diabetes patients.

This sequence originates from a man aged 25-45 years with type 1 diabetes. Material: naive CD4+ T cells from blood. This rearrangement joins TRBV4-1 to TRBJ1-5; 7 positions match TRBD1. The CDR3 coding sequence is TGCGCCAGCAGCCAAGACCGGGACAGCTACCAAAATCAGCCCCAGCATTTT. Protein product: CASSQDRDSYQNQPQHF.